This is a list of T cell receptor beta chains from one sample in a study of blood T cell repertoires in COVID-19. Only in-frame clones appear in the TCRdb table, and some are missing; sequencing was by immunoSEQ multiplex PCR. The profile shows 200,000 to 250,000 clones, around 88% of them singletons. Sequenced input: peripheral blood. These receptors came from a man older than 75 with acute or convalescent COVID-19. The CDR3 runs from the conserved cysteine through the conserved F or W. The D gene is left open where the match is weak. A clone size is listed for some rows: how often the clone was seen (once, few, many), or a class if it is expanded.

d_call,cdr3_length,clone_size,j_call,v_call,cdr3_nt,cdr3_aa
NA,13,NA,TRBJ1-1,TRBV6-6,TGTGCCAGCAGTTACGACCGCGGGGCTGAAGCTTTCTTT,CASSYDRGAEAFF
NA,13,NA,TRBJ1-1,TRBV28,TGTGCCAGCAGTTTCTCCCCTAACACTGAAGCTTTCTTT,CASSFSPNTEAFF
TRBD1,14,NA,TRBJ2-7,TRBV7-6,TGTGCCAGCAGCCCGGACAGGGTAGCGTACGAGCAGTACTTC,CASSPDRVAYEQYF
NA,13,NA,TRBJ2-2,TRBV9,TGTGCCAGCAGCGTAGGAGGGTCTGGGGAGCTGTTTTTT,CASSVGGSGELFF
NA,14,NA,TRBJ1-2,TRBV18,TGTGCCAGCTCACCACCCAACAGGGACTATGGCTACACCTTC,CASSPPNRDYGYTF
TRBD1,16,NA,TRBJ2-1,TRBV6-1,TGTGCCAGCAGTGACCTAACAGGGGGCGCATACAATGAGCAGTTCTTC,CASSDLTGGAYNEQFF
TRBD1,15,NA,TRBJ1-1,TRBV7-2,TGTGCCAGCAGCTTAGATGGGACAGGGGACACTGAAGCTTTCTTT,CASSLDGTGDTEAFF
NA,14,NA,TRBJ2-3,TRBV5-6,TGTGCCAGCAGCCCGGGGAGGAGACAAGATACGCAGTATTTT,CASSPGRRQDTQYF
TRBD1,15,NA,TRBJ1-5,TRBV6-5,TGTGCCAGCAGTCCCAGGGGGCAGGGCAATCAGCCCCAGCATTTT,CASSPRGQGNQPQHF
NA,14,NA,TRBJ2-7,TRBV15,TGTGCCACCAGCAGAGCCCGGGAATCGGGCGAGCAGTACTTC,CATSRARESGEQYF
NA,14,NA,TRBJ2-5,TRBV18,TGTGCCAGCTCAAGGGGGGGCAGCCAGGAGACCCAGTACTTC,CASSRGGSQETQYF
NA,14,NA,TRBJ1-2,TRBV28,TGTGCCAGCAGTCTCCAGAGGCCTTCGGGTGGCTACACCTTC,CASSLQRPSGGYTF
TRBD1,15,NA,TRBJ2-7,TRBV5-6,TGTGCCAGCAGCTTAGGACAGGGGCTAACCTACGAGCAGTACTTC,CASSLGQGLTYEQYF
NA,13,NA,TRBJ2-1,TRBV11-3,TGTGCCAGCAGCTCGGGGAGAGGAAATGAGCAGTTCTTC,CASSSGRGNEQFF
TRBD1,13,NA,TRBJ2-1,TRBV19,TGTGCCAGTAGTAGGGACAGGGTGAATCCCCGGATCTTC,CASSRDRVNPRIF
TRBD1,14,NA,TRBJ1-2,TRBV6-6,TGTGCCAGCAGTTCGGCAGGGGGTTACTATGGCTACACCTTC,CASSSAGGYYGYTF
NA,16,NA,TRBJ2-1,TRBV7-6,TGTGCCAGCAGCTTAACCCGACTCAACCTCGGGAATGAGCAGTTCTTC,CASSLTRLNLGNEQFF
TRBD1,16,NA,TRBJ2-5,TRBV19,TGTGCCAGTAGTAGACTCACCGGGACAGTCCAAGAGACCCAGTACTTC,CASSRLTGTVQETQYF
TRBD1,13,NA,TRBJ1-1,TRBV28,TGTGCCAGCAGGACAGGGGCGTCCACTGAAGCTTTCTTT,CASRTGASTEAFF
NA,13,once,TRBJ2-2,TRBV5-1,TGCGCCAGCAGCCTGGGGGCCACCGGGGAGCTGTTTTTT,CASSLGATGELFF
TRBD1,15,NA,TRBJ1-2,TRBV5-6,TGTGCCAGCCGCGACAGGGGGTTTTCGGGCTATGGCTACACCTTC,CASRDRGFSGYGYTF
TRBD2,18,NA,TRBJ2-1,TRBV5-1,TGCGCCAGCAGCGCACAGACGACTAGCGGGAGATTTGGCAATGAGCAGTTCTTC,CASSAQTTSGRFGNEQFF
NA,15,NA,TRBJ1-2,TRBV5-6,TGTGCCAGCAGCTTAGCCCGTACTCGTGTCTCGGGCTACACCTTC,CASSLARTRVSGYTF
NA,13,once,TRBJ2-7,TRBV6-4,TGTGCCACCCTAGGTCTGACCTCGGGCGAGCAGTACTTC,CATLGLTSGEQYF
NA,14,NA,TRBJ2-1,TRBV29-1,TGCAGCGTTGTTAAACTAGCAATCTACAATGAGCAGTTCTTC,CSVVKLAIYNEQFF
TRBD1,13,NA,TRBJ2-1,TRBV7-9,TGTGCCAGCATTAAGCAGGGGGTACATGAGCAGTTCTTC,CASIKQGVHEQFF
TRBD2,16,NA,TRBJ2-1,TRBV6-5,TGTGCCAGCAGTTACTCGAGACGGGAGGGCACCAATGAGCAGTTCTTC,CASSYSRREGTNEQFF
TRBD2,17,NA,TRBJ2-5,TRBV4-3,TGCGCCAGCAGCCAAGATAGGGGAGGGATGGGCCGAGAGACCCAGTACTTC,CASSQDRGGMGRETQYF
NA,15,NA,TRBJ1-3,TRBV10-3,TGTGCCACCCGACAGGCGATAAACTCTGGAAACACCATATATTTT,CATRQAINSGNTIYF
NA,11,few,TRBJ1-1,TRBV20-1,TGCAGTGCACGAGGGAACACTGAAGCTTTCTTT,CSARGNTEAFF
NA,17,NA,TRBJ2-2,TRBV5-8,TGTGCCAGCAGCTCCCCCCGACAGGTTGAACACACCGGGGAGCTGTTTTTT,CASSSPRQVEHTGELFF
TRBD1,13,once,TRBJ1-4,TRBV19,TGTGCCAGTAGTCCGGCCAGGGGGGAAAAACTGTTTTTT,CASSPARGEKLFF
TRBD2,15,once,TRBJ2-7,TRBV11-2,TGTGCCAGCAGCTTATCGGGAGCGGGAGCGTACGAGCAGTACTTC,CASSLSGAGAYEQYF
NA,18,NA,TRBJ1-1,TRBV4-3,TGCGCCAGCAGCCAGGATTCAAGCGCCGCCGGTGGGAACACTGAAGCTTTCTTT,CASSQDSSAAGGNTEAFF
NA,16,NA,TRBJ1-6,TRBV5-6,TGTGCCAGCAGTCCCACTTTGGGAGGAATTAATTCACCCCTCCACTTT,CASSPTLGGINSPLHF
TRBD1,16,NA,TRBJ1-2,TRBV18,TGTGCCAGCTCATTAACCTCAGGGGGTCCTAACTATGGCTACACCTTC,CASSLTSGGPNYGYTF
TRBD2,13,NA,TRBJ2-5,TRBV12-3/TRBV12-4,TGTGCCGGCACGCGGGGGTCTATAGAGACCCAGTACTTC,CAGTRGSIETQYF
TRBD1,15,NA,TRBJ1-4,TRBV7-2,TGTGCCAGCAGCCTCCCGACAGGGGGATTCGAAAAACTGTTTTTT,CASSLPTGGFEKLFF
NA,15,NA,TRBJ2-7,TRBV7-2,TGTGCCAGCAGCTTCACCGGGAGAAGCTCCTACGAGCAGTACTTC,CASSFTGRSSYEQYF
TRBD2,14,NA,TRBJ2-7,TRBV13,TGTGCCAGCAGTTTTAGCGGGAGGGTCCACGAGCAGTACTTC,CASSFSGRVHEQYF
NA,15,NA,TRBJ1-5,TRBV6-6,TGTGCCAGCAGTTACTCAAGACAGGGCAATCAGCCCCAGCATTTT,CASSYSRQGNQPQHF
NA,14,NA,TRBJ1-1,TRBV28,TGTGCCAGCATGATGGGTTTCCCGGGTACTGAAGCTTTCTTT,CASMMGFPGTEAFF
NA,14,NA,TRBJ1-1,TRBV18,TGCCCCACTGGAGCTGTGGGTTTAAACACTGAAGCTTTCTTT,CPTGAVGLNTEAFF
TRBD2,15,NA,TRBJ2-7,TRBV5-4,TGTGCCAGCAGCTTGATAGCGGGGGGAAACTACGAGCAGTACTTC,CASSLIAGGNYEQYF
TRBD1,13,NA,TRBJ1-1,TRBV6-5,TGTGCCAGCAGTCGGACAGGGGCGCGCGAAGCTTTCTTT,CASSRTGAREAFF
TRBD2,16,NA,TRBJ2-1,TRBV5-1,TGCGCCAGCAGCTTGGGCGCCGGGACTAGTACCGACGAGCAGTTCTTC,CASSLGAGTSTDEQFF
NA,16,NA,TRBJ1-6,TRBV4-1,TGCGCCAGCAGCCTGGGGTGGGCAGGAGGAAATTCACCCCTCCACTTT,CASSLGWAGGNSPLHF
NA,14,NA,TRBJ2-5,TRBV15,TGTGCCACCAGCAGAGAGGGGGGGGCGAAGACCCAGTACTTC,CATSREGGAKTQYF
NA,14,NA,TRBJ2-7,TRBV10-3,TGTGCCATCAGTGAGTCGTTCGGGGGACACGAGCAGTACTTC,CAISESFGGHEQYF
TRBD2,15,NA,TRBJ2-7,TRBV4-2,TGTGCCAGCAGCCAAGACCCGGGACTAGTCTACGAGCAGTACTTC,CASSQDPGLVYEQYF
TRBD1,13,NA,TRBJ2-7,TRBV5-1,TGCGCCAGCAGCACCGGGACAGTTTACGAGCAGTACTTC,CASSTGTVYEQYF
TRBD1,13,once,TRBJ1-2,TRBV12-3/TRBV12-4,TGTGCCAGCAGTCCGGACAGGGGCTATGGCTACACCTTC,CASSPDRGYGYTF
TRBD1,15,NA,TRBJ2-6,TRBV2,TGTGCCAGCAGGGGACAGGCGACTGGGGCCAACGTCCTGACTTTC,CASRGQATGANVLTF
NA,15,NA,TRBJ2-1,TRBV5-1,TGCGCCAGCAGCCCCAACGCCGGGACAAATGGTGAGCAGTTCTTC,CASSPNAGTNGEQFF
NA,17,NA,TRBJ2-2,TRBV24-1,TGTGCCACCAGTGATTCAACTCCCTTGACGAACACCGGGGAGCTGTTTTTT,CATSDSTPLTNTGELFF
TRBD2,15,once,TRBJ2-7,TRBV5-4,TGTGCCAGCAGCTTGGACGTCCAGCGGGACTACGAGCAGTACTTC,CASSLDVQRDYEQYF
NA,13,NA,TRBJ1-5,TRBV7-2,TGTGCCAGCAGCACTAGTGGGCCCCCTCCCCAGCATTTT,CASSTSGPPPQHF
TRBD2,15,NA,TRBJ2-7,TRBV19,TGTGCCAGTAGTATTTCGGCTAGCGGGAGTTACGAGCAGTACTTC,CASSISASGSYEQYF
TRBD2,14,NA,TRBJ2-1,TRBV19,TGTGCCAGCGAGCTAGCGGGGGTAGGTAATGAGCAGTTCTTC,CASELAGVGNEQFF
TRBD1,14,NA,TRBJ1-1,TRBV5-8,TGTGCCAGCAGCTTGGAACAGGGGAGGATTGAAGCTTTCTTT,CASSLEQGRIEAFF